One sample yielded the 24 T cell receptor beta chains listed below, sequenced in a study of shared clonotypes between healthy human individuals (dated by TCRdb to 2019 to 2021). Libraries came from the immunoSEQ multiplex PCR assay. Entries here come from immuneACCESS through TCRdb and include only in-frame sequences with V and J called. Some clones fail to appear in such tables; in the studies checked, an unresolved V gene covers under half of the shortfall, and the cause of the remainder is unknown. The sample table records 400,000 to 500,000 clones; approximately 80% of these occur just once. The leading ten clones occupy under 15% of the sample. Input material: PBMCs. These receptors were taken from a woman in her thirties or forties in good health. Some clones in this sample may be carry-over from other donors' samples.

The genes are TRBV7-3 and TRBJ2-1; 10 bases are shared with TRBD2. V lost 4 bases to trimming and J lost 2 bases; unmatched junction nucleotides: 2. The germline V gene has CDR1 SGHTA and CDR2 FQGTGA. The CDR3 runs to 15 residues. CDR3 DNA sequence: TGTGCCAGCAGCTCTAGCGGGAGTCCCTACAATGAGCAGTTCTTC. Protein: CASSSSGSPYNEQFF.

There are a few counts of this clone. The same CDR3 is also encoded by other DNA sequences in this sample. This chain uses TRBV29-1 with TRBJ1-1, with D possibly being TRBD1 (6 bases). Trimming shortened V by 0 bases and J by 0 bases, and 8 bases separated the two germline ends. The CDR3 contains 14 residues. Germline V gives CDR1 SQVTM, CDR2 ANQGSEA. The CDR3 here is CSVEDRGMNTEAFF. CDR3 bases: TGCAGCGTTGAAGACAGGGGAATGAACACTGAAGCTTTCTTT. The whole variable domain, remainder taken from reference TRBV29-1 and TRBJ1-1, is SAVISQKPSRDICQRGTSLTIQCQVDSQVTMMFWYRQQPGQSLTLIATANQGSEATYESGFVIDKFPISRPNLTFSTLTVSNMSPEDSSIYLCSVEDRGMNTEAFFGQGTRLTVV.

This clone was observed a few times. The V call is TRBV19, the J call TRBJ1-2; D is ambiguous. The CDR3 consists of 13 residues. Between the trimmed V and J ends, which lost 2 bases and 7 bases, there was a span of 11 bases. The germline gives CDR1 LNHDA, CDR2 SQIVND (reference sequence). Written as DNA, the CDR3 is TGTGCCAGTAGTATACGGGGAGAGGCTGGCTACACCTTC. This translates into CASSIRGEAGYTF. The complete variable domain, with remaining parts taken from reference TRBV19 and TRBJ1-2, reads DGGITQSPKYLFRKEGQNVTLSCEQNLNHDAMYWYRQDPGQGLRLIYYSQIVNDFQKGDIAEGYSVSREKKESFPLTVTSAQKNPTAFYLCASSIRGEAGYTFGSGTRLTVV.

The V and J genes are TRBV15 and TRBJ2-7; TRBD1 matches at 8 bases. In germline, CDR1 is LNHNV, CDR2 YYDKDF (reference sequence). V lost 1 base and J lost 0; bases outside the gene matches: 5. This CDR3 spans 16 amino acids. Written as DNA, the CDR3 is TGTGCCACCAGCAGAGGTGGGACAGGTTGCTCCTACGAGCAGTACTTC. It yields the protein CATSRGGTGCSYEQYF. Supplemented by reference TRBV15 and TRBJ2-7, the full variable domain reads DAMVIQNPRYQVTQFGKPVTLSCSQTLNHNVMYWYQQKSSQAPKLLFHYYDKDFNNEADTPDNFQSRRPNTSFCFLDIRSPGLGDTAMYLCATSRGGTGCSYEQYFGPGTRLTVT.

The chain employs TRBV28 and TRBJ2-2; 10 bases are a match to TRBD2. The CDR3 length is 16 residues. Trimming at V came to 2 bases and at J to 8 bases, leaving 8 bases not matched to a gene. The V gene's germline CDR1 is MDHEN and CDR2 SYDVKM. The CDR3 coding sequence is TGTGCCAGCAGTTTAGTAGCGGGAGGCCGTTGGGGGGAGCTGTTTTTT. Protein sequence: CASSLVAGGRWGELFF. Complete variable domain (other parts from reference TRBV28 and TRBJ2-2): DVKVTQSSRYLVKRTGEKVFLECVQDMDHENMFWYRQDPGLGLRLIYFSYDVKMKEKGDIPEGYSVSREKKERFSLILESASTNQTSMYLCASSLVAGGRWGELFFGEGSRLTVL.

The V call is TRBV7-2, the J call TRBJ2-5, with 12 bases fitting TRBD2. The CDR3 has 16 amino acids. The germline gives CDR1 SGHTA, CDR2 FQGNSA. With 2 bases clipped from V and 2 bases from J, the junction kept 3 bases outside the gene matches. CDR3 in amino acids: CASSLQTSGRQETQYF. DNA for the CDR3: TGTGCCAGCAGCTTACAAACTAGCGGGAGGCAAGAGACCCAGTACTTC.

The gene calls are TRBV28 and TRBJ1-3; D ambiguous. V gave up 6 bases and J gave up 0 bases, with 15 bases separating them. CDR1 and CDR2 (germline): MDHEN, SYDVKM. CDR3 length equals 16 residues. CDR3 coding DNA: TGTGCCAGCAGCCCGCTCCGCGGGCGCTCTGGAAACACCATATATTTT. Amino acids: CASSPLRGRSGNTIYF. The variable domain in full, completed from reference TRBV28 and TRBJ1-3, reads DVKVTQSSRYLVKRTGEKVFLECVQDMDHENMFWYRQDPGLGLRLIYFSYDVKMKEKGDIPEGYSVSREKKERFSLILESASTNQTSMYLCASSPLRGRSGNTIYFGEGSWLTVV.

This clone came up a few times. The chain carries TRBV19 and TRBJ2-1; 16 positions agree with TRBD2. Unmatched junction bases numbered 4, after V lost 5 bases and J lost 9 bases. CDR1 is LNHDA and CDR2 is SQIVND in the germline V gene (reference sequence). The CDR3 loop spans 15 amino acids. CDR3 sequence: CASSSGTSGRAEQFF. Written as DNA, the CDR3 is TGTGCCAGTAGTTCCGGGACTAGCGGGAGGGCTGAGCAGTTCTTC.

The DNA for the CDR3 is TGTGCCAGCAGTCCGGGACTCGTATGGTATGAGCAGTTCTTC. This encodes CASSPGLVWYEQFF. The chain uses TRBV27 and TRBJ2-1; D perhaps matches TRBD2 (6 bases). The V end was cut by 5 bases, the J end by 8 bases, with 16 bases between. Germline V gene sequence: CDR1 MNHEY, CDR2 SMNVEV (reference sequence). CDR3 length equals 14 residues.

The rearrangement joins TRBV27 to TRBJ2-5; 7 bases map to TRBD2. This CDR3 comprises 16 residues. V lost 0 bases and J lost 7; bases outside the gene matches: 11. Germline assignment: CDR1 MNHEY and CDR2 SMNVEV (reference sequence). The CDR3 coding sequence is TGTGCCAGCAGTTTATCTGGGGGGGTCCAAAGTCGGACCCAGTACTTC. It translates to CASSLSGGVQSRTQYF.

This clone occurred once. The V and J genes are TRBV9 and TRBJ2-5, with 7 bases lining up with TRBD2. Trimming took 0 bases from V and 2 from J; bases not matched to a gene: 4. The CDR3 is made up of 15 amino acids. Germline CDR1 SGDLS, CDR2 YYNGEE. In DNA form, the CDR3 reads TGTGCCAGCAGCGTAGGGAGGGGAGGGCAAGAGACCCAGTACTTC. Translated: CASSVGRGGQETQYF.

V usage is TRBV5-4 and J usage is TRBJ2-7, with D possibly matching TRBD2 (6 bases). The CDR3 spans 14 residues. The V end lost 3 bases, the J end lost 3 bases, and 13 bases lay between the germline ends. Germline V lookup: CDR1 SGHNT, CDR2 YYREEE (reference sequence). CDR3 loop: CASSSVTGGYEQYF. The CDR3 DNA sequence: TGTGCCAGCAGCTCGGTAACCGGGGGCTACGAGCAGTACTTC.

The genes are TRBV10-3 and TRBJ2-1; D remains ambiguous. Germline lookup yields CDR1 ENHRY and CDR2 SYGVKD. The length of the CDR3 is 12 residues. V was cut by 5 bases and J by 7 bases, with 9 bases left in between. CDR3 DNA: TGTGCCATCAGTCGCGGAGCTAATGAGCAGTTCTTC. Protein product: CAISRGANEQFF.

Worth noting for this clone: Compared with germline, one end of the junction differs, possibly owing to a read error. V usage is TRBV7-7 and J usage is TRBJ2-5; 8 bases match TRBD1. Germline V lookup: CDR1 SSHAT, CDR2 FNYEAQ (reference sequence). The CDR3 sequence is 13 residues long. CDR3 amino acids: CASSRGQGETQYF. The CDR3 coding sequence is TGTGCTAGCAGCCGAGGACAGGGAGAGACCCAGTACTTC.

The V gene is TRBV28, the J gene TRBJ1-5; 7 bases are shared with TRBD1. J lost 0 bases, V lost 5 bases, and 16 bases had no gene match. This CDR3 is 19 amino acids long. CDR1 MDHEN and CDR2 SYDVKM come from the germline V gene. CDR3: CASSPRTGSSFYSNQPQHF. In nucleotides, the CDR3 is TGTGCCAGCAGTCCCCGGACAGGTTCCTCCTTTTATAGCAATCAGCCCCAGCATTTT.

This clone was detected many times. V usage is TRBV29-1 and J usage is TRBJ2-5; 9 nucleotides align to TRBD1. Germline V CDR1 and CDR2: SQVTM, ANQGSEA. The V gene end was trimmed by 4 bases and the J gene end by 1 base; junction bases not matched to a gene: 7. This CDR3 contains 15 residues. CDR3 in amino acids: CSVVNRGRFQETQYF. CDR3 sequence (DNA): TGCAGCGTTGTAAACAGGGGGCGTTTCCAAGAGACCCAGTACTTC.

The chain has TRBV27 and TRBJ2-7; unclear D gene. From germline, CDR1 is MNHEY and CDR2 SMNVEV (reference sequence). The germline V and J ends were trimmed by 0 bases and 2 bases, with 11 bases remaining between them. CDR3 length: 15 residues. The CDR3 bases are TGTGCCAGCAGTTTATCCCGGGTCGGACCCTACGAGCAGTACTTC. It yields the protein CASSLSRVGPYEQYF.

The chain is built from TRBV5-1 and TRBJ1-3; 7 positions match TRBD1. The CDR3 is 15 residues long. Per germline, CDR1 SGHRS and CDR2 YFSETQ. V shed 5 bases, J shed 0 bases, and the junction held 5 bases outside the gene matches. CDR3 coding DNA: TGCGCCAGCAGTCCCCAGGGGGACTCTGGAAACACCATATATTTT. Protein product: CASSPQGDSGNTIYF.

This clone showed up just once. The V and J genes are TRBV10-1 and TRBJ2-7, with 8 bases lining up with TRBD2. V shed 6 bases, J shed 3 bases, and the junction held 4 bases outside the gene matches. The length of the CDR3 is 13 residues. The V gene's germline CDR1 is WNHNN and CDR2 SYGVQD (reference sequence). The CDR3 here is CASRAGESYEQYF. The DNA of the CDR3 is TGCGCCAGCAGAGCGGGAGAAAGCTACGAGCAGTACTTC.

The chain joins TRBV28 to TRBJ1-5; D is perhaps TRBD1 (6 bases). Trimming cost V 5 bases and J 7 bases, with 12 bases left between them. Germline V CDR1 and CDR2: MDHEN, SYDVKM. The CDR3 has 13 amino acids. DNA of the CDR3: TGTGCCAGCAGTCTCCAGGGGAGACAGCCCCAGCATTTT. It is translated as CASSLQGRQPQHF.

The V gene is TRBV7-8, the J gene TRBJ1-5; 8 nucleotides agree with TRBD1. Germline values: CDR1 SGHVS, CDR2 FQNEAQ. V lost 4 bases and J lost 0; bases outside the gene matches: 5. This CDR3 spans 16 amino acids. CDR3 sequence: CASSSRQGTSNQPQHF. The CDR3 DNA reads as TGTGCCAGCAGCTCCCGACAGGGGACTAGCAATCAGCCCCAGCATTTT.

The chain employs TRBV14 and TRBJ2-7; a weak D match, TRBD2 (8 bases). The CDR3 is 15 amino acids. Trimming shortened V by 1 base and J by 4 bases, and 14 bases separated the two germline ends. Germline CDR1 is SGHDN and CDR2 is FVKESK. CDR3 protein: CASSQAGGTDYEQYF. The CDR3 DNA sequence: TGTGCCAGCAGCCAAGCGGGGGGGACAGATTACGAGCAGTACTTC.

In this sample, this clone turned up a few times. The chain joins TRBV30 to TRBJ2-4; 7 bases agree with TRBD2. V dropped 3 bases and J dropped 3; count of bases not matched to a gene: 5. The length of the CDR3 is 14 residues. Looked up from germline, CDR1 is GTSNPN and CDR2 is SVGIG (reference sequence). CDR3 nucleotides: TGTGCCTGGAGGGCTAGCGGCGGCAAAAACATTCAGTACTTC. Translation gives CAWRASGGKNIQYF.

The chain couples TRBV19 to TRBJ2-6; no clear D gene. This CDR3 region has 14 residues. Trimming stripped 6 bases from V and 2 bases from J, with 8 bases between. From germline, CDR1 is LNHDA and CDR2 SQIVND (reference sequence). The CDR3 spells CASRDGPGANVLTF. In nucleotides, the CDR3 is TGTGCCAGTAGGGACGGACCTGGGGCCAACGTCCTGACTTTC.